The 5 T cell receptor beta chains reported below all come from one sample, sequenced in a study of T cell responses to AZD1222 COVID-19 vaccine (dated by TCRdb to 2020 to 2022). Library creation used the immunoSEQ multiplex PCR assay. As stored in TCRdb, this immuneACCESS dataset retains in-frame rearrangements with V and J assigned. A fraction of the clones does not appear; measured against another copy, unresolved V genes explain less than half of the discrepancy, and the remainder lacks a known reason. For this sample the table gives 150,000 or so clones, of which roughly 90% were detected only once. The ten largest clones capture under 3.5% of the sample. Read against the paper, the sample's time point label means: baseline before first vaccination. Sequenced material: peripheral blood, taken on day 0 of AZD1222 vaccination. These TCRs come from an adult in good health.

This clone came up once. V is TRBV5-1 and J is TRBJ2-3; maybe TRBD1 (6 bases). Germline CDR1 SGHRS, CDR2 YFSETQ. This CDR3 region has 16 residues. The V end was cut by 5 bases, the J end by 2 bases, with 18 bases between. In DNA, the CDR3 is TGCGCCAGCAGACTAAATACAGGGTTCTCCACAGATACGCAGTATTTT. Its protein product is CASRLNTGFSTDTQYF.

The V and J genes are TRBV6-2 or TRBV6-3 and TRBJ2-1; TRBD1 might be the D (6 bases). The ends were cut back, 6 bases at V and 9 bases at J, with 12 bases in the middle. This CDR3 region has 12 residues. The germline gives CDR1 MNHEY, CDR2 SVGEGT. The CDR3 loop reads CASSDRLGEQFF. The CDR3 region has the DNA TGTGCCAGCAGCGACAGGTTGGGTGAGCAGTTCTTC.

V is TRBV19 and J is TRBJ2-2; perhaps TRBD2 as D (6 bases). CDR1 LNHDA and CDR2 SQIVND come from the germline V gene (reference sequence). The length of the CDR3 is 18 residues. The V end lost 6 bases, the J end lost 2 bases, and 22 bases lay between the germline ends. The CDR3 region is CASRRGPTSSYNTGELFF. The CDR3 DNA reads TGTGCCAGTAGGAGGGGCCCTACTAGCAGCTACAACACCGGGGAGCTGTTTTTT.

The V and J genes are TRBV6-1 and TRBJ1-3; tentative D call: TRBD1 (6 bases). The CDR3 is made up of 16 amino acids. Per germline, CDR1 MNHNS and CDR2 SASEGT. Trimming took off 2 bases at V and 0 bases at J, with 11 bases between the two ends. CDR3 DNA sequence: TGTGCCAGCAGTGAACGGCAGGGGACCTCTGGAAACACCATATATTTT. This gives the protein CASSERQGTSGNTIYF.

The chain combines TRBV2 with TRBJ2-7; 10 bases align to TRBD1. The junction had 7 bases not matched to a gene; V was cut back by 4 bases and J by 4 bases. The CDR3 is 15 residues long. Germline CDR1 reads SNHLY; CDR2 reads FYNNEI. CDR3 DNA sequence: TGTGCCAGCAGTGGACCAGACAGGGGGCCGTACGAGCAGTACTTC. Protein product: CASSGPDRGPYEQYF.